Detailed here is one T cell receptor beta chain. This entry comes from a study of T cell changes during pregnancy in multiple sclerosis. Here immunoSEQ multiplex PCR was the method, and the copy in TCRdb shows in-frame clones only, minus some. The sample lists tens of thousands of clones, just under 95% seen once, with approximately 0.93% in the top ten. This CDR3 comprises 14 residues. Germline loops: CDR1 SGHNT, CDR2 YYREEE (reference sequence). Trimming shortened V by 3 bases and J by 8 bases, and 17 bases separated the two germline ends. This TCR was sampled from a female donor with multiple sclerosis, enrolled in a pregnancy study. The sequencing used peripheral blood, collected in the first trimester of pregnancy. The rearrangement links TRBV5-4 to TRBJ1-2, with D perhaps TRBD1 (5 bases). The CDR3: CASSSSVGRGGYTF. In nucleotides, the CDR3 is TGTGCCAGCAGCTCCTCCGTGGGGAGGGGAGGCTACACCTTC.